One T cell receptor beta chain is described in this entry. Trimming shortened V by 0 bases and J by 7 bases, and 11 bases separated the two germline ends. CDR1 is SGHTS and CDR2 is YDEGEE in the germline V gene. This CDR3 comprises 15 residues. The data were produced by immunoSEQ multiplex PCR, yet TCRdb's version contains in-frame clones alone and is incomplete. The data show 68,000 or so clones, roughly 92% seen once. The data were obtained in a study of T cells after somatic rescue of genetic block. This receptor was taken from a middle-aged man. The material sequenced was peripheral blood mononuclear cells (PBMCs). The chain has TRBV5-8 and TRBJ1-6; D is unclear. CDR3 sequence: CASSLELGVNSPLHF. The CDR3 DNA reads TGTGCCAGCAGCTTGGAGCTGGGCGTGAATTCACCCCTCCACTTT.